Sequencing of this T cell receptor (beta chain) was carried out in a study of beta chain features in type 1 diabetes. The authors reverse transcribed all of the isolated RNA, so sequencing captured expressed TCRB transcripts. Here immunoSEQ multiplex PCR was the method, and the copy in TCRdb shows in-frame clones only, minus some. The sample lists around 160,000 clones; roughly 65% were seen once. In the case of this clone: Its antigen is unknown.

The germline gives CDR1 SEHNR, CDR2 FQNEAQ (reference sequence). The CDR3 spans 15 residues. Trimming cost V 3 bases and J 6 bases, with 15 bases left between them. Study observations and caveats: Among type 1 diabetes patients, VDJ junctions had fewer insertions and more deletions. Type 1 diabetes patients had moderately but significantly shorter TCRB CDR3s in all four CD4+ subsets. PCR, the amplification step, might favor shorter templates, equally in patients and controls.

V is TRBV7-9 and J is TRBJ2-1, with a weak D call TRBD2 (5 bases). The material sequenced was naive CD4+ T cells from blood. This clonotype was obtained from a man younger than 40 with type 1 diabetes. This CDR3 reads CASSFKLAQPNEQFF. The CDR3 DNA sequence: TGTGCCAGCAGCTTTAAGCTAGCCCAGCCCAATGAGCAGTTCTTC.